The entry below gives a single TCR beta chain sequence along with its context. No antigen is known for it. This specimen comes from a study of T cell responses to AZD1222 COVID-19 vaccine. Study-wide points: Following two doses of AZD1222, Spike-specific TCR breadth and depth rose.

Produced via immunoSEQ multiplex PCR; TCRdb's table is partial and in-frame only. The table lists 100,000 to 150,000 clones, roughly nine tenths of them singletons. The length of the CDR3 is 15 residues. Germline V CDR1 and CDR2: SGDLS, YYNGEE. The V and J ends lost 4 bases and 1 base respectively, with 12 bases between them. This rearrangement joins TRBV9 to TRBJ1-3; unclear D gene. The sequence came from an adult in good health. The starting material was peripheral blood, obtained on day 0 of AZD1222 vaccination. For the CDR3, the DNA is TGTGCCAGCAGCCCCTCGACGAGTTCTGGAAACACCATATATTTT. Translated, it gives CASSPSTSSGNTIYF. Complete variable domain (other parts from reference TRBV9 and TRBJ1-3): DSGVTQTPKHLITATGQRVTLRCSPRSGDLSVYWYQQSLDQGLQFLIQYYNGEERAKGNILERFSAQQFPDLHSELNLSSLELGDSALYFCASSPSTSSGNTIYFGEGSWLTVV.